One and the same sample provided the 2 T cell receptor beta chains below, sequenced in a study of T cell changes during pregnancy in multiple sclerosis. Libraries were prepared by immunoSEQ multiplex PCR; TCRdb keeps only in-frame clonotypes and omits some of them. The profile shows tens of thousands of clones, almost 95% of them singletons. Sequenced material: peripheral blood, taken in the first trimester of pregnancy. The origin of the receptors is a female donor with multiple sclerosis, enrolled in a pregnancy study.

V usage is TRBV11-2 and J usage is TRBJ2-5, with TRBD2 identical over 8 bases. The CDR3 runs to 15 residues. The trim removed 5 bases at V and 3 bases at J, leaving 8 bases unmatched. Germline loops: CDR1 SGHAT, CDR2 FQNNGV. CDR3: CASSPWGLEEETQYF. CDR3 bases: TGTGCCAGCAGCCCCTGGGGACTAGAGGAAGAGACCCAGTACTTC.

The CDR3 DNA sequence: TGTGCCAGCTCCGGGACAGGGATAAATTCACCCCTCCACTTT. Protein: CASSGTGINSPLHF. The gene calls are TRBV25-1 and TRBJ1-6; 9 nucleotides match TRBD1. The CDR3 is 14 amino acids. V was pared by 8 bases and J by 7 bases, with 6 bases of the junction left unmatched. The germline CDR1 and CDR2 sequences are MGHDK and SYGVNS.